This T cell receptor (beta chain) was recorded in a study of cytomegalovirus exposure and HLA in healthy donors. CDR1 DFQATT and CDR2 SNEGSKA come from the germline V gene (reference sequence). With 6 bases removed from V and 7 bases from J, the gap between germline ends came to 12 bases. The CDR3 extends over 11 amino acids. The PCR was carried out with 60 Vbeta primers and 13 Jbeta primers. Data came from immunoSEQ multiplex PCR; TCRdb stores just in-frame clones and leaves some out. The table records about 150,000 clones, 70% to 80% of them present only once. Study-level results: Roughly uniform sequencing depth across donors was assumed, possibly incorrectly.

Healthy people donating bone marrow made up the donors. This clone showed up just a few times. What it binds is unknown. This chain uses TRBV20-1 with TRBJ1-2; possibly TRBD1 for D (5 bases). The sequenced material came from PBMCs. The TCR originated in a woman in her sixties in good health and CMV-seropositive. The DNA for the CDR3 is TGCAGTGCCACAGGCCAGGGTGGCTACACCTTC. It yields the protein CSATGQGGYTF.